This TCR beta chain was obtained from a study of cytomegalovirus exposure and HLA in healthy donors (dated by TCRdb to 2016 to 2017). Regarding the complete study: According to an earlier analysis of a few hundred of the donors, 200 million or so T cells yielded 95 million to 140 million unique TCR beta sequences and 276 Gb of sequence data. An early release covering 550 to 650 HLA-typed donors comprised about 290 gigabases of sequencing data and roughly 85 million unique TCR sequences. Among the roughly 370 genotyped donors, approximately 77% belonged to the genetic ancestry cluster associated with self-reported Caucasian donors. The study was designed to test whether signatures of past pathogen exposure could be identified by cataloging public T cell receptors. The study profiled the T cell repertoires of about 720 subjects by immunosequencing and related them to cytomegalovirus serostatus. In addition to the first cohort of 666 subjects, a separate validation cohort of 120 different subjects was used. High-throughput TCR immunosequencing, statistical association of individual TCRs with disease status, and machine learning were combined to predict cytomegalovirus infection status. To study patterns of TCR occurrence, a later analysis re-analyzed previously published TCR beta repertoires from 550 to 800 donors and added high-resolution HLA genotyping. The later analysis used no new phenotypic data to find candidate immune exposures, relying instead on TCR beta sequences and their occurrence across donors. An earlier analysis of 500 to 750 of the donors applied high-throughput TCR beta sequencing to assess whether each TCR beta V gene segment acted as functional or pseudogenic. Donor age, sex, ethnicity and CMV serostatus were compiled alongside the repertoire data. In a later genetic analysis, genome-wide SNP genotypes for about 65% of the roughly 700 donors were used, and that subset was treated as a discovery cohort. All discovery cohort repertoires had been generated using a single sequencing platform. HLA typing covered class I and class II loci at four-digit resolution. Typing coverage varied by locus: about 629-640 donors for A, B, C, DRB1 and DQB1; under 550 for DQA1; around 570 for DPA1; fewer than 480 for DPB1. Several DR-DQ haplotypes were handled as single units for association and clustering because linkage in the cohort was strong. Across 398 genotyped donors of the cohort, an average of roughly 250,000 unique TCR beta nucleotide sequences per donor were sequenced, and roughly 18% of those sequences were non-productive. Results the study describes overall, beyond this receptor: A later analysis found that HLA-associated TCR beta chains were more clonally expanded and had lower generation probabilities than equally common non-associated chains. A further reported finding was that TCR beta sequences accurately predicted the HLA-A and HLA-B alleles for most subjects in the first cohort. When HLA alleles, especially DR and DQ, strongly co-occurred, attributing TCR associations to individual alleles was difficult. In a later genetic analysis, a missense DCLRE1C variant was associated with V-gene and J-gene trimming of TCR beta chains, and the association was replicated in an independent cohort. Seventeen rarely observed V segments, including chromosome 9 orphons, were excluded from the earlier analysis of approximately 500 of the donors because counts were too low. The 87-base-pair reads could not distinguish some IMGT-functional V segments, including TRBV6-2 and TRBV6-3, so those segments were excluded. HLA typing was unavailable for some donors at each locus, so association tests used only the typed subset. In this cohort, only TCR beta chains were sequenced, and detectable features were limited by the absence of alpha or paired-chain data. The presence/absence analyses assumed that sequencing depth was roughly uniform across donors, and that assumption may not be true. Compared with the roughly 700-donor mean, donors in an Asian-associated ancestry cluster had fewer N-insertions in productive TCRs, according to a later genetic analysis. In the study, about 150 TCR beta chains were listed as associated with cytomegalovirus. The sequencing pipeline was judged likely to have produced a cluster of highly shared sequence variants as a technical artifact. For the cohort, immune exposure information was limited to CMV serostatus. Linkage disequilibrium might explain the correlated functional status among segregating V segments, but an unknown experimental factor could not be excluded. In vitro tests confirmed that a few of the cytomegalovirus-associated TCR beta chains recognize cytomegalovirus antigens. In a later analysis, around 15,000 TCR beta sequences were associated with specific HLA alleles at a false discovery rate of 0.05. In a later analysis, several top co-occurrence clusters were reported to appear linked to parvovirus B19, influenza, CMV and Epstein-Barr virus. An earlier analysis of around 500 of the donors showed that most TCR beta V segments appeared in productive rearrangements either about 90% or about 30% of the time, which broadly matched IMGT annotations. According to a later analysis, TCR association rates differed among HLA loci, with DRB1 alleles showing the most associated TCRs and HLA-C alleles showing the fewest. Most TCR sequences were observed very rarely across donors, whereas some public TCRs were present in many individuals. Most CMV-associated TCR beta chains appeared to be HLA-restricted in a later analysis, and the HLA associations seemed to be driven largely by CMV exposure. According to the authors, the approach could potentially be generalized to other disease states and immunological phenotypes. The classifier was reported to diagnose cytomegalovirus status with high specificity and sensitivity in both the original cohort and the validation cohort.

Library preparation was by the immunoSEQ multiplex PCR assay. For the multiplex PCR, a mixture combining 60 forward primers for TCR Vbeta segments and 13 reverse primers for TCR Jbeta segments was used. A multiplex PCR assay on genomic DNA amplified the CDR3 region of rearranged TCR beta genes. On the Illumina HiSeq System, the amplified TCR beta libraries were sequenced as 87-base-pair reads. As for how the authors treated the data: Across the 670 or so repertoires, a later analysis counted around 80 million unique TCR beta chains, roughly 11 million of which were shared by at least two donors. A nearest-neighbor algorithm error-corrected the raw reads and collapsed the reads into unique sequences, merging closely related sequences to remove PCR and sequencing errors. To assign V, D and J gene segments, CDR3 sequences were aligned to IMGT reference sequences. Each retained sequence needed at least a six-nucleotide match to both a V gene segment and a J gene segment. A rearrangement counted as productive if the CDR3 had no stop codons and remained in frame with V and J, and every other rearrangement counted as non-productive. Following IMGT convention, CDR3 was defined as the stretch from the second conserved V-encoded cysteine up to the conserved J-encoded phenylalanine. The earlier analysis of around 640 of the donors excluded sequences that lacked an unambiguous match to a single V gene segment. In an earlier analysis of 587 of the donors, V segments were called functional above 56.7% productive rearrangements and were called segregating when the between-donor standard deviation exceeded 5%. A statistical classification framework was built to diagnose cytomegalovirus status from the catalog of TCR beta chain sequences. In a later analysis, V and J genes were assigned by comparing TCR nucleotide sequences against IMGT/GENE-DB human TR gene sequences. In a later analysis, CDR3 sequences and most-parsimonious VDJ recombination scenarios were assigned using the TCRdist pipeline. A later analysis defined each TCR beta chain by its CDR3 amino acid sequence plus V-gene family, and excluded reads lacking a unique V-gene family. As a way to deal with suspected cross-contamination and a sequencing artifact, a later analysis dropped 500 to 700 nucleotide sequences that were highly shared and had low generation probability. For each public chain, a later analysis derived a clonal expansion index from normalized ranks of inferred template counts within each repertoire. A later analysis computed generation probabilities with a VDJ recombination model fitted to out-of-frame rearrangements, and checked the results against IGoR. Hypergeometric tests were used in a later analysis to score TCR-TCR, TCR-HLA and TCR-CMV co-occurrence, with a repertoire-size bias correction applied to the TCR pairs. To estimate false discovery rates, a later analysis permuted the HLA or CMV assignments 20 times. In a later analysis, co-occurring TCRs were grouped with DBSCAN, and TCRdist sequence similarity was added when clustering was performed within HLA-allele-positive subsets. Repertoires with fewer than 30,000 or more than 120,000 public chains, plus five repertoires with anomalous nucleotide sharing, were excluded from co-occurrence clustering. This is the immuneACCESS table as TCRdb keeps it, with only in-frame sequences that have V and J called. A part of the clones is gone; compared with another copy, unresolved V genes explain less than half, and the rest is unexplained. The DNA was the basis for D and trimming; V, J and clone size are from that table. Within this sample are about 150,000 clones, with around 80% of them counted one time only. Of the sample, 13% falls within the top ten clones.

The cohort comprised 710 or so healthy bone marrow donors. All cohort members were sampled while nominally healthy, although unrecorded immune exposures were likely present. The donor was CMV seropositive and was included in the group of almost 300 seropositive cohort members. A peripheral blood sample was collected from each donor, and TCR beta sequencing was performed on peripheral blood mononuclear cells. Genomic DNA was extracted from the blood cell samples with the Qiagen DNeasy Blood Extraction Kit. From V the trimming removes 2 bases and from J it removes 2 bases, while the gene matches leave 1 base of the junction unaccounted for. Taken from the germline V gene (reference sequence), the CDR1 and CDR2 loops are SGHKS and YYEKEE. The CDR3 contains 14 residues, cysteine and phenylalanine counted. Of all the DNA, just the CDR3 is kept, 42 bases in frame from base 1. Concerning this clone: This clone's antigen is unknown. No per-base quality is available; no much larger clone lies one base away.

The chain employs TRBV5-5 and TRBJ2-7; 10 bases in the middle match TRBD2. This receptor was taken from a man aged 30 to 39 in good health and CMV-seropositive. Specimen: PBMCs. The sequenced DNA: TGTGCCAGCAGCTTAGGGACTAGCGCCTACGAGCAGTACTTC. This translates into CASSLGTSAYEQYF.